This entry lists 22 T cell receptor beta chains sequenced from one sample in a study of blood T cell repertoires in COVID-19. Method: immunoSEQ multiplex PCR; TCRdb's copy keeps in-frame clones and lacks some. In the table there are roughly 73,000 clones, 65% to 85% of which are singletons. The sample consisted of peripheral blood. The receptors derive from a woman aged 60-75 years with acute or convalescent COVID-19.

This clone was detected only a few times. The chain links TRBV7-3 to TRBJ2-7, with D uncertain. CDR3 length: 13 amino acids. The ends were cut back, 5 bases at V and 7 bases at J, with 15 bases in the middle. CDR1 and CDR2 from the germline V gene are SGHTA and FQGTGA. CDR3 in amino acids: CASSLGPSMEQYF. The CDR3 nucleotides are TGTGCCAGCAGCCTCGGTCCCTCTATGGAGCAGTACTTC.

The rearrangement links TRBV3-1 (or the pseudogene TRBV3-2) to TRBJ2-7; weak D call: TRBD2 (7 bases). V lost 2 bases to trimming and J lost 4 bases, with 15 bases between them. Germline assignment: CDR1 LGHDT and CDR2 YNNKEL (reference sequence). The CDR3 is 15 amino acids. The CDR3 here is CASSQPRGARYEQYF. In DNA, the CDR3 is TGTGCCAGCAGCCAACCCCGGGGGGCTCGTTACGAGCAGTACTTC.

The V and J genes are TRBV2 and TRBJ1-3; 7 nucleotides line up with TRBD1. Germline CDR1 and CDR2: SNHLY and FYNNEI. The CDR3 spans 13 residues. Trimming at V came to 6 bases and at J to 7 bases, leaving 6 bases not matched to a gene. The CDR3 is CASRPGGPNTIYF. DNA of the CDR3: TGTGCCAGCAGGCCAGGGGGACCCAACACCATATATTTT.

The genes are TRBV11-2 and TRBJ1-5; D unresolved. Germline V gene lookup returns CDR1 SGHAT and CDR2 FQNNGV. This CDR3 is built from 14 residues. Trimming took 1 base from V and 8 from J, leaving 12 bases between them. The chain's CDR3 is CASSLGAPGKPQHF. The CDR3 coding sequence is TGTGCCAGCAGCTTAGGAGCCCCCGGGAAGCCCCAGCATTTT.

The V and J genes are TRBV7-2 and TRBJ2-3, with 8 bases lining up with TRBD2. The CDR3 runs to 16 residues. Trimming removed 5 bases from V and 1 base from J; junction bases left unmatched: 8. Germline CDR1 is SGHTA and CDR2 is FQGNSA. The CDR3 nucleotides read TGTGCCAGCAGCCCTACTCGGGGGGGAGGCACAGATACGCAGTATTTT. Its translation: CASSPTRGGGTDTQYF.

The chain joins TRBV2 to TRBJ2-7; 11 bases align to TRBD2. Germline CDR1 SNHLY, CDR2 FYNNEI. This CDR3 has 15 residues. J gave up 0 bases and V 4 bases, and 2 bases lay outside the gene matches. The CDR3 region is CASSALAGGSYEQYF. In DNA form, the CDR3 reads TGTGCCAGCAGTGCTCTAGCGGGGGGCTCCTACGAGCAGTACTTC.

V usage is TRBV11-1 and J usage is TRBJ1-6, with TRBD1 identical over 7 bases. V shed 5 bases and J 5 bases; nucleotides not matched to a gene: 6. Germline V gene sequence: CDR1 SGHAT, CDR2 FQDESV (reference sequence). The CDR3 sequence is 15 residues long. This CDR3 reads CASSTRQGHNSPLHF. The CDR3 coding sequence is TGTGCCAGCAGCACTAGACAGGGCCATAATTCACCCCTCCACTTT. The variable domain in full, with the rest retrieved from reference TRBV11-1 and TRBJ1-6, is EAEVAQSPRYKITEKSQAVAFWCDPISGHATLYWYRQILGQGPELLVQFQDESVVDDSQLPKDRFSAERLKGVDSTLKIQPAELGDSAMYLCASSTRQGHNSPLHFGNGTRLTVT.

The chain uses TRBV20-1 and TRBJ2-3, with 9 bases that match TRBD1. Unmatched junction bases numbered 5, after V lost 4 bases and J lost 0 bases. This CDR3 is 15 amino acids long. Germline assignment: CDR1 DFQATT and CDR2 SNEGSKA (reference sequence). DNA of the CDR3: TGCAGTGCTATTGACAGGGGGTTAAGCACAGATACGCAGTATTTT. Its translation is CSAIDRGLSTDTQYF.

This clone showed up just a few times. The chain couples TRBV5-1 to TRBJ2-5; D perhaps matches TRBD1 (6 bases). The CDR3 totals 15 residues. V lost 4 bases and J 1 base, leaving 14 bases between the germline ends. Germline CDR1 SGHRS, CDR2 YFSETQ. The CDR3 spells CASSPQGRVQETQYF. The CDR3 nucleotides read TGCGCCAGCAGCCCCCAGGGGCGGGTCCAAGAGACCCAGTACTTC. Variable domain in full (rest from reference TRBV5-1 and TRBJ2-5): KAGVTQTPRYLIKTRGQQVTLSCSPISGHRSVSWYQQTPGQGLQFLFEYFSETQRNKGNFPGRFSGRQFSNSRSEMNVSTLELGDSALYLCASSPQGRVQETQYFGPGTRLLVL.

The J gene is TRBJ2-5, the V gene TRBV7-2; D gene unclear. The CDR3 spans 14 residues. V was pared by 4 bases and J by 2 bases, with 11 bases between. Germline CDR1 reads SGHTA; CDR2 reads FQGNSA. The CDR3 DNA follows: TGTGCCAGCAGCTCCTTTCACGGGCAAGAGACCCAGTACTTC. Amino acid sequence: CASSSFHGQETQYF.

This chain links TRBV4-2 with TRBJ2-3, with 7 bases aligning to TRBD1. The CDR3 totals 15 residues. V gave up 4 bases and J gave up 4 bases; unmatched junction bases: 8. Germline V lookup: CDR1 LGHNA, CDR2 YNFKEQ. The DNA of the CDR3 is TGTGCCAGCAGCCCCCGGACAGGTGGCCCAGATACGCAGTATTTT. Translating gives CASSPRTGGPDTQYF.

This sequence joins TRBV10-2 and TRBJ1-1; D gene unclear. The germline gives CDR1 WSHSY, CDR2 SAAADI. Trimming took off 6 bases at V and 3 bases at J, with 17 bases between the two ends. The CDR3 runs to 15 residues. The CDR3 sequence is CASRLPTGRDTEAFF. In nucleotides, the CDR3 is TGCGCCAGCAGGCTCCCTACTGGGAGGGACACTGAAGCTTTCTTT.

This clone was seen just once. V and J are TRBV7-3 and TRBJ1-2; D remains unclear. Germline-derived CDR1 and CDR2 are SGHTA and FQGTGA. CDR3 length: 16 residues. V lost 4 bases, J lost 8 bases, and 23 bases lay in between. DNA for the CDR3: TGTGCCAGCAGCTCCTACGACCGAGAGGGATTCAAAGGCTACACCTTC. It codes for CASSSYDREGFKGYTF.

The CDR3 DNA follows: TGTGCCAGCAGCTTTTCGGGGACAGCTCACTATGGCTACACCTTC. Its protein product is CASSFSGTAHYGYTF. The chain is built from TRBV5-6 and TRBJ1-2, with 7 bases identical to TRBD1. Germline V gene data show CDR1 as SGHDT and CDR2 as YYEEEE. This CDR3 has 15 residues. V shed 2 bases and J 3 bases; nucleotides not matched to a gene: 7. The complete variable domain, with remaining parts taken from reference TRBV5-6 and TRBJ1-2, reads DAGVTQSPTHLIKTRGQQVTLRCSPKSGHDTVSWYQQALGQGPQFIFQYYEEEERQRGNFPDRFSGHQFPNYSSELNVNALLLGDSALYLCASSFSGTAHYGYTFGSGTRLTVV.

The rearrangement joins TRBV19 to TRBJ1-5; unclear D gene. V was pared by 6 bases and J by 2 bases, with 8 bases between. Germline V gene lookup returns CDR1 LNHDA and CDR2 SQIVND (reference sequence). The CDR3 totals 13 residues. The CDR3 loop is CASRSQGNQPQHF. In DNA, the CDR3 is TGTGCCAGTAGGAGTCAGGGCAATCAGCCCCAGCATTTT. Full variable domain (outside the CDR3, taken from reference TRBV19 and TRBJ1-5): DGGITQSPKYLFRKEGQNVTLSCEQNLNHDAMYWYRQDPGQGLRLIYYSQIVNDFQKGDIAEGYSVSREKKESFPLTVTSAQKNPTAFYLCASRSQGNQPQHFGDGTRLSIL.

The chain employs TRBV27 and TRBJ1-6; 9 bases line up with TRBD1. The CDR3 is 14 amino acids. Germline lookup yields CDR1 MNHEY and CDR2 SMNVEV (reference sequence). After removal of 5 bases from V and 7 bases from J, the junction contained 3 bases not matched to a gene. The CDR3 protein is CASSRDRVNSPLHF. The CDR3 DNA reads TGTGCCAGCAGTCGGGACAGGGTCAATTCACCCCTCCACTTT.

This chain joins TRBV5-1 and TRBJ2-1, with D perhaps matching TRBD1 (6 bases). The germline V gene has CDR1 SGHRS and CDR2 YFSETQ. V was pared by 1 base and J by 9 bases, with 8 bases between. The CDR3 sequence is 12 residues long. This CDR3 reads CASSLTRGEQFF. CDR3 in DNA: TGCGCCAGCAGCTTGACCAGGGGTGAGCAGTTCTTC.

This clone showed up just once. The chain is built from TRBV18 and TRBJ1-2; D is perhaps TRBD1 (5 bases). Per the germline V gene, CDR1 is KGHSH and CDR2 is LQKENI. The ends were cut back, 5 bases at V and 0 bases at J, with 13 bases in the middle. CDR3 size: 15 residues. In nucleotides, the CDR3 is TGTGCCAGCTCAACCAGCGGGACCGCTAACTATGGCTACACCTTC. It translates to CASSTSGTANYGYTF.

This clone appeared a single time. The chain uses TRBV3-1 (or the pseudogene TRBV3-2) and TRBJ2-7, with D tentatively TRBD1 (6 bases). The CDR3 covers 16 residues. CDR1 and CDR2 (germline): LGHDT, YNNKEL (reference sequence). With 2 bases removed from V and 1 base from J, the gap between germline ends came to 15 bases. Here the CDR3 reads CASSQQKGVKSYEQYF. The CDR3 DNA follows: TGTGCCAGCAGCCAACAAAAGGGGGTAAAATCCTACGAGCAGTACTTC.

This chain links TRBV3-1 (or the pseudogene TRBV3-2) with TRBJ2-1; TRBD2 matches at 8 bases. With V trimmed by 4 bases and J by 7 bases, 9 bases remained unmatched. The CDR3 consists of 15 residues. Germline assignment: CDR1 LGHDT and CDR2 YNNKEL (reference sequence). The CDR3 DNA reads TGTGCCAGCAGCCCCTTAGCGGGGTCGCTTAATGAGCAGTTCTTC. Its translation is CASSPLAGSLNEQFF.

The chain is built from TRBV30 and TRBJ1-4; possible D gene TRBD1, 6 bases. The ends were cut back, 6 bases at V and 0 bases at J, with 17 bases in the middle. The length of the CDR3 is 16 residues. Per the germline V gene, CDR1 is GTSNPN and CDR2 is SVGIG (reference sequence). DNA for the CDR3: TGTGCCTGTCGGGTCGTGTGGACAGCAACTAATGAAAAACTGTTTTTT. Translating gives CACRVVWTATNEKLFF.

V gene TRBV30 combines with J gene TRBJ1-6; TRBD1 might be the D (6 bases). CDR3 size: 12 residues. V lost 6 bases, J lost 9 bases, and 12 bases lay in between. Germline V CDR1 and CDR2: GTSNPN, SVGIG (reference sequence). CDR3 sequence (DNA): TGTGCCTGCGACACAGGGTTTTCACCCCTCCACTTT. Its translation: CACDTGFSPLHF.